The rows below give T cell receptor beta chains drawn from one sample of a study of blood T cell repertoires in COVID-19. Some clones are missing from TCRdb's copy, which holds only in-frame ones; the method was immunoSEQ multiplex PCR. The sample holds 150,000 to 200,000 clones; more than 75% are singletons and the top ten take roughly 6%. Specimen: PBMCs or T cells enriched from blood (not recorded which). These receptors originate from a man in his forties who had recovered from COVID-19. CDR3s include the opening cysteine and the closing phenylalanine or tryptophan. A D gene is named only where the DNA matches it firmly. For some rows the clone size is stated as once, few or many, or as a class when expanded; others skip it.

d_call	j_call	clone_size	v_call	cdr3_nt	cdr3_aa
.	TRBJ1-6	.	TRBV6-5	TGTGCCGGGCATTCAAAGGGGGACTCACCCCTCCACTTT	CAGHSKGDSPLHF
.	TRBJ2-2	medium-sized	TRBV18	TGTGCCAGCTCACCGTGGGGGCAGTCGAACACCGGGGAGCTGTTTTTT	CASSPWGQSNTGELFF
TRBD1	TRBJ1-2	.	TRBV24-1	TGTGCCACCAGTGATTTTGGGACAGAAGGGTACACCTTC	CATSDFGTEGYTF
TRBD1	TRBJ1-1	.	TRBV10-3	TGTGCCATCAGGGCGGGACAGGGAGGTACTGAAGCTTTCTTT	CAIRAGQGGTEAFF
.	TRBJ2-5	once	TRBV24-1	TGTGCCACCGAACAGGGTAAAGGCCACCAAGAGACCCAGTACTTC	CATEQGKGHQETQYF
TRBD1	TRBJ2-7	.	TRBV6-5	TGTGCCAGCAGCTTCCTCCAGGGGGCTCCCTACGAGCAGTACTTC	CASSFLQGAPYEQYF
TRBD1	TRBJ1-1	.	TRBV18	TGTGCCAGCTCGCCCGGACAGGGTGCTGAAGCTTTCTTT	CASSPGQGAEAFF
TRBD2	TRBJ2-5	.	TRBV4-2	TGTGCCAGCAGCCAAATCAGCGGGGGGGCCGGAGAGACCCAGTACTTC	CASSQISGGAGETQYF
.	TRBJ2-2	once	TRBV30	TGTGCCTGGAGGTCCCCCAGGACCGGGGAGCTGTTTTTT	CAWRSPRTGELFF
TRBD1	TRBJ1-6	.	TRBV7-6	TGTGCCAGCAGCTTAGTCACAGGGGGCTCGGATAGTCCCCTCCACTTT	CASSLVTGGSDSPLHF
TRBD1	TRBJ1-2	.	TRBV10-3	TGTGCCATCAGTGGAGGACAGGGGGCTTATGGCTACACCTTC	CAISGGQGAYGYTF
TRBD1	TRBJ1-6	.	TRBV30	TGTGCCTGGGGGCCCTCGCGACAGGGAGTCTCACCCCTCCACTTT	CAWGPSRQGVSPLHF
.	TRBJ1-1	.	TRBV25-1	TGTGCCAGCAGTCGGGGGGGCTCTGAAGCTTTCTTT	CASSRGGSEAFF
TRBD2	TRBJ2-1	.	TRBV3-1/TRBV3-2	TGTGCCAGCAGCCAAGTGTCTAGCGGGGTCAATGAGCAGTTCTTC	CASSQVSSGVNEQFF
TRBD2	TRBJ2-1	few	TRBV5-4	TGTGCCAGCAGCTTGGAAGCGGGGGGGTTCAATGAGCAGTTCTTC	CASSLEAGGFNEQFF
TRBD1	TRBJ2-2	.	TRBV9	TGTGCCAGCAATCCGTCCCCCCATACAACAGGGGGCCACACCGGGGAGCTGTTTTTT	CASNPSPHTTGGHTGELFF
TRBD1	TRBJ1-2	.	TRBV5-6	TGTGCCAGCAGCCCAGCGCAGGGGGCGAAACTTTACGCCTATGGCTACACCTTC	CASSPAQGAKLYAYGYTF
.	TRBJ1-5	.	TRBV27	TGTGCCAGCAGTCCGAGAAGGTTCGGGGGCAATCAGCCCCAGCATTTT	CASSPRRFGGNQPQHF
TRBD1	TRBJ1-2	once	TRBV6-5	TGTGCCAGCACCCCGGACAGGGGCCTCTATGGCTACACCTTC	CASTPDRGLYGYTF
.	TRBJ1-1	.	TRBV18	TGTGCCAGCTCACCCGGGACACCGGACCTGAACACTGAAGCTTTCTTT	CASSPGTPDLNTEAFF
TRBD1	TRBJ2-3	.	TRBV11-2	TGTGCCAGCAGCCAACCTAGCCCCGAGACAGGGCCAGATACGCAGTATTTT	CASSQPSPETGPDTQYF
TRBD1	TRBJ2-1	.	TRBV6-5	TGTGCCAGCAGTTTTCAGGACAGGGACAATGAGCAGTTCTTC	CASSFQDRDNEQFF
TRBD2	TRBJ2-2	.	TRBV9	TGTGCCAGCAGCCCTAGGGAGGGAAGGACCGGGGAGCTGTTTTTT	CASSPREGRTGELFF
TRBD1	TRBJ1-2	.	TRBV23-1	TGCGCCAGCAGTCAGCAGGACAGGGGATCTAACTATGGCTACACCTTC	CASSQQDRGSNYGYTF
.	TRBJ1-1	.	TRBV5-1	TGCGCCAGCAGCTTTGGCAAGAACACTGAAGCTTTCTTT	CASSFGKNTEAFF
TRBD1	TRBJ1-2	.	TRBV5-1	TGCGCCAGCAGCTTGGACGGGGACAGGGGGCTCTATGGCTACACCTTC	CASSLDGDRGLYGYTF